These 20 T cell receptor beta chains came from one sample sequenced in a study of blood T cells in healthy people across ages. Primed by a sample-barcoded 5' primer and a J-beta primer mix, a second PCR proceeded for 7 to 11 cycles. Using its own MiXCR run on the 5' RACE reads, TCRdb lists one record per CDR3 protein. The table includes roughly 1.9 million distinct CDR3 sequences, 39% detected once. Material: blood. The origin of the receptors is a human donor in good health.

This sequence joins TRBV6-1 and TRBJ2-4, with TRBD1 matching 9 bases. From germline, CDR1 is MNHNS and CDR2 SASEGT. CDR3 length: 14 amino acids. V was clipped by 4 bases and J by 13 bases; unmatched bases: 11. CDR3 DNA: TGTGCCAGCAGTGTCGGGACAGGGTGGTATGAGCAGTACTTC. Translated: CASSVGTGWYEQYF.

The gene calls are TRBV20-1 and TRBJ2-3; D perhaps matches TRBD1 (5 bases). The CDR3 spans 13 residues. The V gene lost 6 bases and the J gene lost 6 bases, with 16 bases spanning the gap. Germline V gene lookup returns CDR1 DFQATT and CDR2 SNEGSKA (reference sequence). The CDR3 loop is CSAPGQGRDTQYF. Here the CDR3 DNA reads TGCAGTGCCCCGGGCCAGGGCAGGGATACGCAGTATTTT.

The chain recombines TRBV15 with TRBJ1-2, with D hard to call. CDR1 LNHNV and CDR2 YYDKDF come from the germline V gene (reference sequence). Trimming pared 1 base from V and 6 bases from J, leaving 6 bases between. CDR3 length: 12 amino acids. DNA of the CDR3: TGTGCCACCAGCAGAGGTCGGGATGGCTACACCTTC. Its protein product is CATSRGRDGYTF.

This sequence joins TRBV7-9 and TRBJ1-3, with D unclear. CDR3 length: 14 residues. Per germline, CDR1 SEHNR and CDR2 FQNEAQ (reference sequence). Trimming left V 5 bases short and J 6 bases short, with 14 bases between. This CDR3 reads CASSGTVEINTIYF. CDR3 sequence (DNA): TGTGCCAGCAGCGGTACAGTAGAGATAAACACCATATATTTT.

The rearrangement uses TRBV4-2 and TRBJ2-3; 10 positions agree with TRBD2. V shed 4 bases, J shed 4 bases, and the junction held 8 bases outside the gene matches. The germline V gene has CDR1 LGHNA and CDR2 YNFKEQ. This CDR3 region has 16 residues. The CDR3 region is CASSLPAGGVADTQYF. In nucleotides, the CDR3 is TGTGCCAGCAGCCTTCCAGCGGGGGGGGTCGCAGATACGCAGTATTTT.

This sequence joins TRBV25-1 and TRBJ1-1; D unresolved. V was cut by 3 bases and J by 5 bases, with 7 bases left in between. The CDR3 totals 12 residues. Germline V gene lookup returns CDR1 MGHDK and CDR2 SYGVNS. CDR3 coding DNA: TGTGCCAGCAGTGATTACGGGACTGAAGCTTTCTTT. This encodes CASSDYGTEAFF.

In regard to this clonotype: One end of the junction is discordant with germline, which a read error may explain. This rearrangement joins TRBV12-3 or TRBV12-4 to TRBJ1-2, with 7 positions matching TRBD1. The CDR3 length is 14 residues. The CDR3 loop is CASSLATGSYGYTF. In DNA, the CDR3 is TGTGCCAGCAGCTTAGCGACAGGGTCCTATGGCTACACCTTC.

The chain employs TRBV6-1 and TRBJ2-3, with 9 bases matching TRBD1. The CDR3 loop spans 15 amino acids. V dropped 2 bases and J dropped 3; count of bases not matched to a gene: 3. The germline CDR1 and CDR2 sequences are MNHNS and SASEGT. CDR3 coding DNA: TGTGCCAGCAGTGAAAGGGACAGGGAAACAGATACGCAGTATTTT. This encodes CASSERDRETDTQYF.

This clonotype appeared a few times. The chain uses TRBV15 and TRBJ2-1; no clear D gene. The germline V gene encodes CDR1 LNHNV and CDR2 YYDKDF (reference sequence). This CDR3 spans 12 amino acids. V was trimmed by 0 bases and J by 7 bases, leaving 4 bases between them. The CDR3 nucleotides are TGTGCCACCAGCAGAGAGGAGAATGAGCAGTTCTTC. It codes for CATSREENEQFF.

There are a few counts of this clonotype. This chain links TRBV21-1 with TRBJ2-7; TRBD1 is the table's D call, not checked against the DNA. TRBV21-1 is a listed pseudogene. The CDR3 is made up of 17 amino acids. Here the CDR3 reads CASQLRLRGTGHYEQYF. The CDR3 DNA reads as TGTGCCAGCCAGCTAAGACTTCGCGGGACAGGCCACTACGAGCAGTACTTC.

The J gene is TRBJ2-3, the V gene TRBV6-2 or TRBV6-3, with 12 bases identical to TRBD1. Germline-derived CDR1 and CDR2 are MNHEY and SVGEGT. The V and J ends lost 0 bases and 1 base, in that order; junction bases with no gene match: 8. The CDR3 covers 19 residues. The CDR3 loop reads CASSYSVGQGAVRTDTQYF. The CDR3 DNA sequence: TGTGCCAGCAGTTACTCGGTGGGACAGGGGGCTGTACGCACAGATACGCAGTATTTT.

The chain has TRBV3-1 and TRBJ2-7, with 7 nucleotides matching TRBD2. This CDR3 is 19 amino acids long. CDR1 and CDR2 from the germline V gene are LGHDT and YNNKEL (reference sequence). With V trimmed by 0 bases and J by 0 bases, 14 bases remained unmatched. The CDR3 DNA sequence: TGTGCCAGCAGCCAAGATAGTTTGTTTAGCGGGCTGAGCTCCTACGAGCAGTACTTC. It is translated as CASSQDSLFSGLSSYEQYF.

This clonotype was counted many times. This chain joins TRBV5-5 and TRBJ2-6; D is ambiguous. The germline V gene encodes CDR1 SGHKS and CDR2 YYEKEE (reference sequence). V gave up 3 bases and J gave up 4 bases, with 14 bases separating them. This CDR3 region has 16 residues. The CDR3 region has the DNA TGTGCCAGCAGCTCGCCTCCGGGCTACGGGGCCAACGTCCTGACTTTC. This encodes CASSSPPGYGANVLTF.

The rearrangement joins TRBV3-1 to TRBJ1-2; maybe TRBD1 (6 bases). Trimming shortened V by 3 bases and J by 4 bases, and 18 bases separated the two germline ends. Germline lookup yields CDR1 LGHDT and CDR2 YNNKEL (reference sequence). CDR3 length equals 16 residues. CDR3 DNA: TGTGCCAGCAGCCACGTGCCTCAGGGGAGGGGCTATGGCTACACCTTC. It codes for CASSHVPQGRGYGYTF.

A few counts support this clonotype. The CDR3, as DNA: TGTGCCAGCAGTTCGGCAGCGCCCTACGAGCAGTACTTC. It is translated as CASSSAAPYEQYF. This chain links TRBV12-3 or TRBV12-4 with TRBJ2-7; D gene unclear. Trimming took 4 bases from V and 2 from J, leaving 9 bases between them. The CDR3 runs to 13 residues.

This chain connects TRBV20-1 to TRBJ1-5, with 8 nucleotides matching TRBD1. Germline V CDR1 and CDR2: DFQATT, SNEGSKA (reference sequence). There are 15 residues in the CDR3. V was clipped by 4 bases and J by 1 base; unmatched bases: 6. The CDR3 protein is CSAITGGRSNQPQHF. The CDR3 coding sequence is TGCAGTGCTATCACAGGGGGTCGAAGCAATCAGCCCCAGCATTTT.

Points on this clonotype: This clone may be a read error of a much larger clone one base away. The chain couples TRBV7-3 to TRBJ2-2, with D tentatively TRBD1 or TRBD2 (5 bases each). The CDR3 is made up of 16 amino acids. The V end lost 1 base, the J end lost 5 bases, and 14 bases lay between the germline ends. Per germline, CDR1 SGHTA and CDR2 FQGTGA. The CDR3 region has the DNA TGTGCCAGCAGCTTAATTGGGGACCCAAAAACCGGGGAGCTGTTTTTT. It yields the protein CASSLIGDPKTGELFF.

In DNA form, the CDR3 reads TGTGCCAGCAGTCGGACAGGGAGGGATCAGCCCCAGCATTTT. It codes for CASSRTGRDQPQHF. The J gene is TRBJ1-5, the V gene TRBV2; 8 bases fit TRBD1. In germline, CDR1 is SNHLY, CDR2 FYNNEI. The CDR3 extends over 14 amino acids. Trimming removed 5 bases from V and 5 bases from J; junction bases left unmatched: 5.

This chain uses TRBV20-1 with TRBJ1-6, with D maybe TRBD1 (5 bases). The CDR3 has 13 residues. With 5 bases removed from V and 4 bases from J, the gap between germline ends came to 9 bases. The germline gives CDR1 DFQATT, CDR2 SNEGSKA (reference sequence). CDR3 residues: CSAARDYNSPLHF. The CDR3 DNA reads as TGCAGTGCTGCCAGGGATTATAATTCACCCCTCCACTTT.

The chain has TRBV29-1 and TRBJ1-4, with 9 bases that match TRBD1. Germline V CDR1 and CDR2: SQVTM, ANQGSEA. The trim removed 8 bases at V and 6 bases at J, leaving 4 bases unmatched. CDR3 length: 12 amino acids. The CDR3 DNA follows: TGCAGCTCCTGGGACAGGGATGAAAAACTGTTTTTT. As protein: CSSWDRDEKLFF.